The subject of this entry is one T cell receptor beta chain. The antigen remains unidentified. The data were taken from a study of shared clonotypes between healthy human individuals. Whole-study findings and limits: Clonotype sharing across a few donors was observed for about 5.2% of naive CD4 clonotypes.

The CDR3 runs to 15 residues. Deletions cut 2 bases from V and 5 bases from J, with 13 bases between. Germline V gene data show CDR1 as SGDLS and CDR2 as YYNGEE. Splitting the CD4+ cells yielded a CD45RA+ naive subset and a CD45RA-negative memory subset. At a deep level, the assay was run. Profiled with immunoSEQ multiplex PCR; TCRdb holds only in-frame clones, not every one. The sample consists of under 2,500,000 clones, approximately 96% of them appearing once. The specimen sequenced was naive CD4+ T cells sorted from blood. Stated subset: CD45RA+ positively selected. The chain joins TRBV9 to TRBJ2-2; D perhaps matches TRBD1 (6 bases). The sequence derives from a man aged 18-30 years in good health. The CDR3 spells CASSVSGVQTGELFF. CDR3 nucleotides: TGTGCCAGCAGCGTGTCAGGGGTTCAGACCGGGGAGCTGTTTTTT.